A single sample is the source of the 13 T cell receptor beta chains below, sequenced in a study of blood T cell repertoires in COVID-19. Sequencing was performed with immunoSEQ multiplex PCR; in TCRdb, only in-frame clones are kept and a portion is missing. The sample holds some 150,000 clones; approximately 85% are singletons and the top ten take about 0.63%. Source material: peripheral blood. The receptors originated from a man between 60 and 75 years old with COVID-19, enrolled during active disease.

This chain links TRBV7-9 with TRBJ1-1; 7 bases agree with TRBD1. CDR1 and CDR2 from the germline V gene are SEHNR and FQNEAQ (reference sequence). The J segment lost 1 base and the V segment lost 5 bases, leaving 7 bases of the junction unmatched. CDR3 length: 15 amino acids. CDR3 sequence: CASSTLTGQNTEAFF. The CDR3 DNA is TGTGCCAGCAGCACTCTGACAGGGCAGAACACTGAAGCTTTCTTT.

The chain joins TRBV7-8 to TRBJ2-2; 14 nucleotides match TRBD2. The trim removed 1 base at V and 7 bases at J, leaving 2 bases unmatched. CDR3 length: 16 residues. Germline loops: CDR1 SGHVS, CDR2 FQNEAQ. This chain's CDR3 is CASSLGLAGGSGELFF. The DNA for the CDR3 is TGTGCCAGCAGCTTAGGACTAGCGGGGGGGAGCGGGGAGCTGTTTTTT.

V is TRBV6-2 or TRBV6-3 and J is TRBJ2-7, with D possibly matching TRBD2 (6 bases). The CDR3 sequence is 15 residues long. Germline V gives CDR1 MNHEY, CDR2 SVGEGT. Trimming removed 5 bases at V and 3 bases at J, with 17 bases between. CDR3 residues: CASSPPGSLHYEQYF. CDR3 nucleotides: TGTGCCAGCAGTCCCCCCGGGAGCCTTCACTACGAGCAGTACTTC.

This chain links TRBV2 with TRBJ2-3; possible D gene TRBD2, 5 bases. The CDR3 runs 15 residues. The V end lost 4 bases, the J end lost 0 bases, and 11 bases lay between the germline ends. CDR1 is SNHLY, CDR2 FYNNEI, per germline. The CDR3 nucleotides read TGTGCCAGCAGTGTAAGCCTAGCTAGCACAGATACGCAGTATTTT. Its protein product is CASSVSLASTDTQYF.

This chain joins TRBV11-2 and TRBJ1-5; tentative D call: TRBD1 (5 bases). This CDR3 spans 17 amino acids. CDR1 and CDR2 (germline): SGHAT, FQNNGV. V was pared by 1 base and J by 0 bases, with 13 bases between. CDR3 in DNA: TGTGCCAGCAGCTTAGGCGTCGGGACTGTTAGCAATCAGCCCCAGCATTTT. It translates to CASSLGVGTVSNQPQHF.

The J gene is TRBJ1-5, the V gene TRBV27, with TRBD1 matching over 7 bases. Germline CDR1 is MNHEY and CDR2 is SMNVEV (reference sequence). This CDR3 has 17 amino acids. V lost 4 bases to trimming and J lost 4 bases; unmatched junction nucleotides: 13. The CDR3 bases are TGTGCCAGCAGTTCAACAGGGGACCCGTCGGGTAATCAGCCCCAGCATTTT. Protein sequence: CASSSTGDPSGNQPQHF.

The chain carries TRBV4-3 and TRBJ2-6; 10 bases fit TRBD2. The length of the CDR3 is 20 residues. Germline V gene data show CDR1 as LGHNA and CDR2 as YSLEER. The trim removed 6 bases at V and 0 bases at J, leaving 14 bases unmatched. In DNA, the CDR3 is TGCGCCAGCAGACCCTCACTAGCGGGGAGCGGTGTCTCTGGGGCCAACGTCCTGACTTTC. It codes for CASRPSLAGSGVSGANVLTF.

CDR3 in DNA: TGTGCCAGCAGCCCTAGGACTAGCGGGAATGAGCAGTTCTTC. It encodes CASSPRTSGNEQFF. The rearrangement joins TRBV7-9 to TRBJ2-1; the match to TRBD2 covers 11 bases. V was pared by 5 bases and J by 7 bases, with 4 bases of the junction left unmatched. The CDR3 loop spans 14 amino acids. Germline V gene sequence: CDR1 SEHNR, CDR2 FQNEAQ (reference sequence). Based on the CDR3 plus reference TRBV7-9 and TRBJ2-1, the full variable domain is DTGVSQNPRHKITKRGQNVTFRCDPISEHNRLYWYRQTLGQGPEFLTYFQNEAQLEKSRLLSDRFSAERPKGSFSTLEIQRTEQGDSAMYLCASSPRTSGNEQFFGPGTRLTVL.

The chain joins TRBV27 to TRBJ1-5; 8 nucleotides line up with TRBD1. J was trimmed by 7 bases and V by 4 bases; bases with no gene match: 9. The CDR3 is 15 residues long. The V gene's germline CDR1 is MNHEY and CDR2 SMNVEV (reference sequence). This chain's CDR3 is CASSSNQGARQPQHF. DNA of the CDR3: TGTGCCAGCAGTTCAAACCAGGGGGCCCGGCAGCCCCAGCATTTT.

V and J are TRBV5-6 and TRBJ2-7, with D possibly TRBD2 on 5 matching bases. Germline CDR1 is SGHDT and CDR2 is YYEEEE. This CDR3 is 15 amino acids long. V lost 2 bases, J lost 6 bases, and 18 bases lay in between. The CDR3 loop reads CASSFNPGSEAEQYF. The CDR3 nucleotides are TGTGCCAGCAGCTTCAATCCCGGGTCGGAGGCCGAGCAGTACTTC.

The CDR3 DNA reads TGCGCCAGCAGCTTGCTTGGACAGGGGGGCACAGATACGCAGTATTTT. Translation: CASSLLGQGGTDTQYF. The gene calls are TRBV5-1 and TRBJ2-3, with 10 bases identical to TRBD1. CDR1 is SGHRS, CDR2 YFSETQ, per germline. This CDR3 has 16 residues. V lost 1 base to trimming and J lost 1 base; unmatched junction nucleotides: 3.

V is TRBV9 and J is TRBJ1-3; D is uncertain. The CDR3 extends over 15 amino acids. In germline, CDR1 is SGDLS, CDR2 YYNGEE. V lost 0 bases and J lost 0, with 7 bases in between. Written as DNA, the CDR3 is TGTGCCAGCAGCGTAGCAGTTGGCTCTGGAAACACCATATATTTT. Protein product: CASSVAVGSGNTIYF.

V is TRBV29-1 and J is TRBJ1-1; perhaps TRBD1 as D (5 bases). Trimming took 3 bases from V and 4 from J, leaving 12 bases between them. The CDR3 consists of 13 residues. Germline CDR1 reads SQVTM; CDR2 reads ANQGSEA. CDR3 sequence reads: CSVDGALGTEAFF. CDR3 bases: TGCAGCGTTGATGGGGCCTTGGGCACTGAAGCTTTCTTT.